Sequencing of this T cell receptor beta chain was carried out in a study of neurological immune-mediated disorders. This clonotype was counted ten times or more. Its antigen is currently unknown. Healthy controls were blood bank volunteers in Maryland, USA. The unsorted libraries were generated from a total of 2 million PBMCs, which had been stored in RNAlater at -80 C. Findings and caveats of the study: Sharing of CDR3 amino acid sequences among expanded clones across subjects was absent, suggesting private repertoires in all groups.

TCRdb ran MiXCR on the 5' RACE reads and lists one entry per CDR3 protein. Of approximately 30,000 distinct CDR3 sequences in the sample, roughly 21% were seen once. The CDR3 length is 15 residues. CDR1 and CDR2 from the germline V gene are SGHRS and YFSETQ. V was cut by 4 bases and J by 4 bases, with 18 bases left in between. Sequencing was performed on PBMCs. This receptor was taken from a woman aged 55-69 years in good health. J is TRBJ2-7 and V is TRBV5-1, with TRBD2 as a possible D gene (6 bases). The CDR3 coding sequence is TGCGCCAGCAGCCACCAGCAGCCGGGGGATTACGAGCAGTACTTC. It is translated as CASSHQQPGDYEQYF.